This T cell receptor beta chain was documented in a study of CD8 T cells in ankylosing spondylitis. This clonotype has more than one count but fewer than ten. Its antigen is still unknown. Scientists made TCR beta libraries using quantitative 5'-RACE with molecular barcodes. MiXCR, run by TCRdb on the 5' RACE reads, gives a single entry per CDR3 protein. The sample has roughly 370,000 distinct CDR3 sequences, 20% to 25% seen once; the top ten hold around 16%. Study-level points and caveats: There was reportedly significant enrichment of clones that were disease-linked in matched ankylosing spondylitis synovial fluid. CD8+ disease-linked clones were present at relatively low frequencies in blood. Apparently characteristic of ankylosing spondylitis blood was a TCR beta motif (roughly eight highly homologous variants). There were earlier reports of some motif variants in reactive arthritis synovial fluid and blood.

Germline V gene data show CDR1 as LGHDT and CDR2 as YNNKEL (reference sequence). V was trimmed by 4 bases and J by 3 bases, leaving 12 bases between them. This CDR3 contains 14 residues. The chain carries TRBV3-1 and TRBJ1-1; weak D call: TRBD1 (6 bases). This clonotype was obtained from a male donor with ankylosing spondylitis. The specimen sequenced was blood, either unsorted or a sorted T cell fraction (not recorded which). In nucleotides, the CDR3 is TGTGCCAGCAGCCGACGGGACACCCACACTGAAGCTTTCTTT. This translates into CASSRRDTHTEAFF.